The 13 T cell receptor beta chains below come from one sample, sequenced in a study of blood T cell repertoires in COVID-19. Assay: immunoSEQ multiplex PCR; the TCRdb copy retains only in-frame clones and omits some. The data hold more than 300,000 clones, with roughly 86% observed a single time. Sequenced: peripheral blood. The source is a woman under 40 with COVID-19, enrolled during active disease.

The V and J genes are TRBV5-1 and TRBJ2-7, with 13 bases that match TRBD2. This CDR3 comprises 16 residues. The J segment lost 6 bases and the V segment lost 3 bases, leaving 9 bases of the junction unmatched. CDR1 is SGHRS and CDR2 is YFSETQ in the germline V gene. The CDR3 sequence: CASSSTSGRRPIEQYF. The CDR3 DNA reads TGCGCCAGCAGCTCGACTAGCGGGAGGAGACCCATCGAGCAGTACTTC.

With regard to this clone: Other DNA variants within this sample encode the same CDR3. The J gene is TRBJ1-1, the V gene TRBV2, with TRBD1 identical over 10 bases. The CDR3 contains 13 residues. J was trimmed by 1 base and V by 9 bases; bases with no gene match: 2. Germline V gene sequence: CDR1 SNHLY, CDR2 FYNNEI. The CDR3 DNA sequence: TGTGCCAGTAGGGACAGGGGGAACACTGAAGCTTTCTTT. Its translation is CASRDRGNTEAFF.

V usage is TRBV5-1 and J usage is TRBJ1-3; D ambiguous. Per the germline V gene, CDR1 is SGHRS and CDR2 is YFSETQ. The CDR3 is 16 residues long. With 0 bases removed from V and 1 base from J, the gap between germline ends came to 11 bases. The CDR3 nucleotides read TGCGCCAGCAGCTTGGGAATGTCGGGATCTGGAAACACCATATATTTT. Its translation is CASSLGMSGSGNTIYF. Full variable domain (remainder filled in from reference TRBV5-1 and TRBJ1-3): KAGVTQTPRYLIKTRGQQVTLSCSPISGHRSVSWYQQTPGQGLQFLFEYFSETQRNKGNFPGRFSGRQFSNSRSEMNVSTLELGDSALYLCASSLGMSGSGNTIYFGEGSWLTVV.

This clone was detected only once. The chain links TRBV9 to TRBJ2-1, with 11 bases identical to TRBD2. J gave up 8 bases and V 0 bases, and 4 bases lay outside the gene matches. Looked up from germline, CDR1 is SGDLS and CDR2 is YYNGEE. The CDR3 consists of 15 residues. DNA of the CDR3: TGTGCCAGCAGCGTAGGACTAGCGGGACTTGATGAGCAGTTCTTC. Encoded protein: CASSVGLAGLDEQFF.

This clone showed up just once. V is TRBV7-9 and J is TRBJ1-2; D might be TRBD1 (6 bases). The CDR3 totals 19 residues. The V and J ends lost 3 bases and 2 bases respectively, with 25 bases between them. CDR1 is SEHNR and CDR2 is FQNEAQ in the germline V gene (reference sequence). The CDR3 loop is CASSFRNGGLGQSNYGYTF. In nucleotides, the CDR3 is TGTGCCAGCAGCTTTAGGAATGGGGGCCTTGGGCAGTCAAACTATGGCTACACCTTC.

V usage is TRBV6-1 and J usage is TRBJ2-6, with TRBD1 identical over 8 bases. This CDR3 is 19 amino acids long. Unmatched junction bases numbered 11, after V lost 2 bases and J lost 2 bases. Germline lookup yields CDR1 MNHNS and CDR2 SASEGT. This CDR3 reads CASSEHPGGARPGANVLTF. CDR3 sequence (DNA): TGTGCCAGCAGTGAACACCCAGGGGGCGCGCGCCCTGGGGCCAACGTCCTGACTTTC.

CDR3 sequence reads: CATSDAGTGASGTEAFF. CDR3 sequence (DNA): TGTGCCACCAGTGACGCCGGGACAGGGGCCTCGGGCACTGAAGCTTTCTTT. This chain uses TRBV24-1 with TRBJ1-1, with 10 bases aligning to TRBD1. The CDR3 sequence is 17 residues long. Trimming took 4 bases from V and 4 from J; bases not matched to a gene: 11. Germline V gene sequence: CDR1 KGHDR, CDR2 SFDVKD.

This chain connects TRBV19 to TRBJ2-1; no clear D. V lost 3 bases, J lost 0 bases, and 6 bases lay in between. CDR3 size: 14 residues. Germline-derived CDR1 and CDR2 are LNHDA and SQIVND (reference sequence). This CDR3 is CASSISSSYNEQFF. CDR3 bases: TGTGCCAGTAGTATTTCTAGCTCCTACAATGAGCAGTTCTTC.

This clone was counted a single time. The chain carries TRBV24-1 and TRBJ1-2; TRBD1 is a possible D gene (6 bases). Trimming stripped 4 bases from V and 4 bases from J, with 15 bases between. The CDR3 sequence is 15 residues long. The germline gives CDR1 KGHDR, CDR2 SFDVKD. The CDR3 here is CATSDPRGAGYGYTF. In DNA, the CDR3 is TGTGCCACCAGTGACCCACGGGGGGCCGGCTATGGCTACACCTTC.

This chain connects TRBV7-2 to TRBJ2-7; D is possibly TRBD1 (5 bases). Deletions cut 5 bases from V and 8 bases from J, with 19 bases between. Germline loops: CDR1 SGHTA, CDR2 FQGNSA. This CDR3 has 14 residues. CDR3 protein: CASSVRAGQEKQYF. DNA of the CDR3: TGTGCCAGCAGCGTAAGGGCCGGACAAGAAAAGCAGTACTTC.

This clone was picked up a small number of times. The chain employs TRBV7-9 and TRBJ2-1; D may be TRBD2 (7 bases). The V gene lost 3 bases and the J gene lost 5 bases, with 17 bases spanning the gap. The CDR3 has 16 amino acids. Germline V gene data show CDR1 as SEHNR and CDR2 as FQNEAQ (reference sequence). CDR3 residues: CASSFGGGSNNNEQFF. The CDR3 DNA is TGTGCCAGCAGCTTCGGGGGCGGGAGTAACAACAATGAGCAGTTCTTC. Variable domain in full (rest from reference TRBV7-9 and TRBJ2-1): DTGVSQNPRHKITKRGQNVTFRCDPISEHNRLYWYRQTLGQGPEFLTYFQNEAQLEKSRLLSDRFSAERPKGSFSTLEIQRTEQGDSAMYLCASSFGGGSNNNEQFFGPGTRLTVL.

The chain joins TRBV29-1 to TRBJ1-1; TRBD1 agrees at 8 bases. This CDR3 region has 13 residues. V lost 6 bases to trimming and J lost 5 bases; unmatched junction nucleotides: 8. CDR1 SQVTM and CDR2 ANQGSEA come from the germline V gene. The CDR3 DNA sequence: TGCAGCGTGGACGACAGGGGAAGAACTGAAGCTTTCTTT. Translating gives CSVDDRGRTEAFF. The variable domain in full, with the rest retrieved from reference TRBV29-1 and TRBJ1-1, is SAVISQKPSRDICQRGTSLTIQCQVDSQVTMMFWYRQQPGQSLTLIATANQGSEATYESGFVIDKFPISRPNLTFSTLTVSNMSPEDSSIYLCSVDDRGRTEAFFGQGTRLTVV.

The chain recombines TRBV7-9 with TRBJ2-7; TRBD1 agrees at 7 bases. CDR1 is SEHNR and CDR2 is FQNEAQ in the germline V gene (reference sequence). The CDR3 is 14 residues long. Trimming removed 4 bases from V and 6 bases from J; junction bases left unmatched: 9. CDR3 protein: CASSSGQASLEQYF. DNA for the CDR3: TGTGCCAGCAGCTCCGGACAGGCATCACTCGAGCAGTACTTC.